This T cell receptor (beta chain) was sequenced for a study of T cells in Graves' hyperthyroidism and ophthalmopathy. The CDR3 runs 15 residues. Germline assignment: CDR1 LGHNA and CDR2 YNFKEQ. J was trimmed by 6 bases and V by 1 base; bases with no gene match: 4. TCR beta CDR3 regions were amplified from RNA. RT-PCR in the first round (using the HTBI primer set) targeted the TCR CDR3. TCRdb reanalysed the multiplex PCR reads using MiXCR and keeps one entry per CDR3 protein. Among 150,000 or so distinct CDR3 sequences listed, 22% were seen once. Patients aged 18 to 65 with hyperthyroidism were newly diagnosed, with duration under 2 months. This clonotype has ten or more counts.

The chain couples TRBV4-2 to TRBJ2-2, with 8 bases fitting TRBD2. This clonotype originated in a woman aged 45-65 years with Graves' hyperthyroidism that later progressed to Graves' ophthalmopathy. Sequenced material: blood. CDR3 coding DNA: TGTGCCAGCAGCCAAGTCGGGGGGGGGTCCGGGGAGCTGTTTTTT. Translation: CASSQVGGGSGELFF.